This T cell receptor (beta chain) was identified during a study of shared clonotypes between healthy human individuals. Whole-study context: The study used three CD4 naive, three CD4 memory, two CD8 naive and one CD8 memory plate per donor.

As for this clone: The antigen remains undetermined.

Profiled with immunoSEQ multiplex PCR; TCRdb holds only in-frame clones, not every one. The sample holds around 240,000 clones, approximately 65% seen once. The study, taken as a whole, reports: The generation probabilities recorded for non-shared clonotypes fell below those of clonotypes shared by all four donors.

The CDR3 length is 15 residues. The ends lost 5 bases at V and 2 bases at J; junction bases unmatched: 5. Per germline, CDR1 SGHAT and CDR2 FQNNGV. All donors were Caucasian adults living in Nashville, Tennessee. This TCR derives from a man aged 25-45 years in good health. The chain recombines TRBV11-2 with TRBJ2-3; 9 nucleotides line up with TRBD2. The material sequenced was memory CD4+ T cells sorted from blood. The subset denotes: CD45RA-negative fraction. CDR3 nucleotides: TGTGCCAGCAGCGTAGCGGGAGCCCCCACAGATACGCAGTATTTT. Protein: CASSVAGAPTDTQYF.